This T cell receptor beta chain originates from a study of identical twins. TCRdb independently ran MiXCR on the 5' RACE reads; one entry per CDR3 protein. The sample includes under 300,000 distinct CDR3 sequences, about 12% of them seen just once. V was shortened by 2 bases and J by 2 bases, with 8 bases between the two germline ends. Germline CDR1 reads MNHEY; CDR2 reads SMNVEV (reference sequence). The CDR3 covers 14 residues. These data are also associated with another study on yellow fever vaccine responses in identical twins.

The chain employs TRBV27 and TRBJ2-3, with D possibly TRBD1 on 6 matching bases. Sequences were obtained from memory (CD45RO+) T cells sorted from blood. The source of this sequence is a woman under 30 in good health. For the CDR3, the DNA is TGTGCCAGCAGTTTACGACAGGTCACAGATACGCAGTATTTT. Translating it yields CASSLRQVTDTQYF.